This TCR beta chain was captured in a study of T-cell reconstitution after alpha-beta-depleted transplantation in children. Preparation of the TCRbeta library involved a method that used unique molecular identifiers. One entry per CDR3 protein, called by TCRdb with MiXCR from the PCR reads. The sample holds some 350,000 distinct CDR3 sequences; around 15% are singletons and the top ten take about 41%. Trimming removed 0 bases from V and 4 bases from J; junction bases left unmatched: 9. The germline CDR1 and CDR2 sequences are LGHNA and YSLEER. CDR3 length equals 17 residues. This clonotype was seen at least ten times.

The clonotype originates from a male patient between 2 and 15 years old who had a stem cell transplant for acute lymphoblastic leukemia, so the T cells may come from the graft donor. The starting material was PBMCs, mostly from graft donor cells, obtained 360 days after TCRalphabeta/CD19-depleted stem cell transplant. The chain recombines TRBV4-3 with TRBJ2-3; 8 bases are a match to TRBD1. This chain's CDR3 is CASSQEADREVPDTQYF. As DNA, the CDR3 is TGCGCCAGCAGCCAAGAGGCGGACAGGGAGGTCCCAGATACGCAGTATTTT.